The rows below give T cell receptor beta chains drawn from one sample of a study of CD8 T cells in ankylosing spondylitis. TCRdb ran MiXCR on the 5' RACE reads and lists one entry per CDR3 protein. The table includes about 190,000 distinct CDR3 sequences, roughly 13% detected once. Material: blood, either unsorted or a sorted T cell fraction (not recorded which). These receptors were collected from a female donor with ankylosing spondylitis or in good health (not recorded which). Both conserved end residues are part of each CDR3.

v_gene,len,CDR3aa
TRBV7-8,17,CASSFRAGTAGTDTQYF
TRBV24-1,16,CATSDRDRGQGNTIYF
TRBV7-8,11,CASSQQYEQYF
TRBV12-3/TRBV12-4,15,CASSLRNILKNIQYF
TRBV5-1,15,CASSLLGLPTGELFF
TRBV5-1,13,CASSPGPGGEQYF
TRBV18,15,CASSAYIAAYNEQFF
TRBV7-2,14,CASSTPGLSDWQFF
TRBV20-1,11,CSAKADEKLFF
TRBV29-1,16,CSVEDRGSGISYEQYF
TRBV14,16,CASSPGHAWRKETQYF
TRBV13,15,CASSPVSGRGQTQYF
TRBV4-2,14,CASSQAGVADTQYF
TRBV20-1,12,CNISGSRNEQYF
TRBV29-1,13,CSVEGTVGTEAFF
TRBV29-1,15,CSARGATATNEKLFF
TRBV6-1,16,CASSEYWGQPIYGYTF
TRBV6-5,12,CASSKDARIEYF
TRBV4-2,17,CASSRLSQGDRQETQYF
TRBV20-1,13,CSARRTGIHEQYF
TRBV20-1,14,CSAKDSIPIGELFF
TRBV24-1,13,CATSDSDRPTQHF
TRBV10-3,13,CASQTLYNQPQHF
TRBV7-2,15,CASSLGVFTSYEQYF
TRBV7-9,12,CASSPSGQEAFF
TRBV19,16,CASSIYPGQGSYEQYF
TRBV24-1,18,CATSDLPFRDGRYNEQFF
TRBV6-5,18,CASSYGLAGSSSYNEQFF
TRBV5-5,14,CASSLSGWATEAFF
TRBV7-9,14,CASSFARTNTEAFF
TRBV12-5,11,CASGTAPEAFF
TRBV7-2,11,CASSLVAEQYF
TRBV20-1,16,CSANPGSSGSIYEQFF
TRBV5-1,12,CASSPGTGRYTF
TRBV5-1,15,CASSKDRGSNQPQHF
TRBV20-1,12,CSARVESYEQYF
TRBV27,13,CASSFGRRSEAFF
TRBV12-3/TRBV12-4,15,CASSLAGAQSYGYTF
TRBV18,15,CASSPRQGAEAEAFF
TRBV20-1,12,CSARATGAEQYF
TRBV24-1,15,CATSDFWGDQETQYF
TRBV12-3/TRBV12-4,13,CASSFARISIQYF
TRBV6-2/TRBV6-3,16,CASSFFFRRAAYEQYF
TRBV7-2,17,CASSVRLAGGPSDTQYF
TRBV6-4,13,CASSNSWMETQYF
TRBV6-1,15,CASTKGSGAPYEQYF